This record looks at one T cell receptor beta chain sequence and its context. Trimming removed 1 base from V and 2 bases from J, with 14 bases in between. The length of the CDR3 is 16 residues. CDR1 and CDR2 (germline): SGHVS, FQNEAQ. The source of the sample is a study of control samples from healthy donors and cancer patients. TCRdb's copy holds only in-frame clones and misses some; the assay was immunoSEQ multiplex PCR. The table records over 85,000 clones, 65% to 85% of them present only once. Sequencing was done on a sample of PBMCs. This TCR came from a man aged 65 to 79 with lung cancer. J is TRBJ1-2 and V is TRBV7-8, with D unresolved. In nucleotides, the CDR3 is TGTGCCAGCAGCTTAGTCTCCTCGGGCAGGAACTATGGCTACACCTTC. Translated, it gives CASSLVSSGRNYGYTF.